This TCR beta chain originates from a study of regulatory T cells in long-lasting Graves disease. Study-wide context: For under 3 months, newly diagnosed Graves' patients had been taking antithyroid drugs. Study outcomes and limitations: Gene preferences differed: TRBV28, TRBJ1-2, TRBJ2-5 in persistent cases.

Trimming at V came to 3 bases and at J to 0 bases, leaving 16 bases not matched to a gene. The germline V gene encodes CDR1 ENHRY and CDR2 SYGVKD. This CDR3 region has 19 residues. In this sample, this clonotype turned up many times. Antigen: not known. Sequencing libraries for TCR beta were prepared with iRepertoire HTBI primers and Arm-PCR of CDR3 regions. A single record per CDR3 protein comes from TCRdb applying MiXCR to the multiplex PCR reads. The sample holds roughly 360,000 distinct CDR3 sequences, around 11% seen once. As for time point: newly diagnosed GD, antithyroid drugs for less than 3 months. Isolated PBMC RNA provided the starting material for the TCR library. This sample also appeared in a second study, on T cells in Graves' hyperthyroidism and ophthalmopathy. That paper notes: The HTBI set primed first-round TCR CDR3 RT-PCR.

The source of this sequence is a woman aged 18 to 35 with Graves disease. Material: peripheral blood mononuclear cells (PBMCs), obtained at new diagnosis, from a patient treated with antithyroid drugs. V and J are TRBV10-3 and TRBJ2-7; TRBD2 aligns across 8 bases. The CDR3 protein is CAISDPGVEWREASYEQYF. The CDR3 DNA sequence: TGTGCCATCAGTGACCCCGGGGTCGAATGGCGGGAGGCCTCCTACGAGCAGTACTTC.